This TCR beta chain emerged from a study of T cells after yellow fever vaccination. This clonotype has only a few counts. The antigen remains unidentified. The CDR3 is made up of 14 amino acids. Germline V lookup: CDR1 SNHLY, CDR2 FYNNEI. Trimming left V 11 bases short and J 4 bases short, with 17 bases between. TCRdb used MiXCR to reprocess the 5' RACE reads, holding one entry per CDR3 protein. The table has over 250,000 distinct CDR3 sequences, over 4% seen once. The study, taken as a whole, reports: It was a weaker secondary response, yet one that peaked faster, at day 5 versus 15. Clonotype sharing between CD4 and CD8 compartments was small. Most primary-vaccination clones recurred post-booster (around 97% CD4, about 87% CD8). Abundant clonotypes from the bulk population could contaminate FACS-sorted repertoires.

The input for sequencing was PBMCs, taken 5 days after the yellow fever booster vaccination. The TCR originated in a man younger than 35 who received the YFV17D yellow fever vaccine. The chain couples TRBV2 to TRBJ1-4, with D unresolved. CDR3 residues: CASRLGLSNEKLFF. The CDR3 nucleotides are TGTGCCTCACGGCTGGGGTTAAGTAATGAAAAACTGTTTTTT.